The 14 T cell receptor beta chains below were found in one sample sequenced in a study of shared T cell receptors in the human thymus. Libraries were prepared by immunoSEQ multiplex PCR; TCRdb keeps only in-frame clonotypes and omits some of them. This sample has 540,000 or so clones, with 75% to 80% found just once. These data are also associated with another study on human thymus T cells.

Sample: thymocytes. All receptors come from a boy younger than two with a congenital heart defect.

The rearrangement uses TRBV4-2 and TRBJ1-3; the match to TRBD1 covers 9 bases. Germline values: CDR1 LGHNA, CDR2 YNFKEQ. The CDR3 is 18 amino acids. V was clipped by 0 bases and J by 0 bases; unmatched bases: 6. CDR3 bases: TGTGCCAGCAGCCAAGACCGGGACAGGGAAAGCTCTGGAAACACCATATATTTT. Protein product: CASSQDRDRESSGNTIYF.

The chain uses TRBV19 and TRBJ2-5; TRBD1 matches at 7 bases. The trim removed 5 bases at V and 1 base at J, leaving 7 bases unmatched. Germline V gene data show CDR1 as LNHDA and CDR2 as SQIVND (reference sequence). CDR3 size: 15 residues. In DNA form, the CDR3 reads TGTGCCAGTAGTCCCGACAGGGCGCCCCAAGAGACCCAGTACTTC. The encoded protein is CASSPDRAPQETQYF.

The chain has TRBV6-1 and TRBJ2-5, with D possibly TRBD2 on 6 matching bases. V was clipped by 2 bases and J by 6 bases, with 16 bases between them. In germline, CDR1 is MNHNS, CDR2 SASEGT. The CDR3 covers 15 residues. CDR3: CASSETGAKSKTQYF. DNA of the CDR3: TGTGCCAGCAGTGAAACGGGAGCCAAGAGTAAGACCCAGTACTTC.

The chain links TRBV27 to TRBJ2-7; D is uncertain. Trimming took off 5 bases at V and 3 bases at J, with 14 bases between the two ends. In germline, CDR1 is MNHEY, CDR2 SMNVEV (reference sequence). The CDR3 runs 14 residues. The CDR3: CASSRRLADYEQYF. The CDR3 DNA sequence: TGTGCCAGCAGTCGCCGTTTGGCTGACTACGAGCAGTACTTC.

This clone appeared a few times. V gene TRBV18 combines with J gene TRBJ2-7, with TRBD1 identical over 8 bases. The V segment lost 2 bases and the J segment 4 bases; nucleotides outside the gene matches: 7. There are 15 residues in the CDR3. The germline gives CDR1 KGHSH, CDR2 LQKENI. The CDR3 sequence is CASSPGQGPGYEQYF. The CDR3 nucleotides read TGTGCCAGCTCACCAGGACAGGGTCCGGGGTACGAGCAGTACTTC.

The chain has TRBV16 and TRBJ2-7; D is perhaps TRBD1 (6 bases). Trimming cost V 1 base and J 0 bases, with 13 bases left between them. Germline V gives CDR1 KGHSY, CDR2 FQNENV. The CDR3 totals 16 residues. CDR3 sequence: CASSQLAPTGSYEQYF. The CDR3 DNA sequence: TGTGCCAGCAGCCAATTAGCGCCGACAGGCTCCTACGAGCAGTACTTC.

This chain uses TRBV28 with TRBJ2-2; the match to TRBD1 covers 12 bases. From germline, CDR1 is MDHEN and CDR2 SYDVKM. After removal of 6 bases from V and 10 bases from J, the junction contained 12 bases not matched to a gene. The CDR3 is 16 amino acids. DNA for the CDR3: TGTGCCAGCAGAGGCCACCGGGACAGGGGGCTCGAGGAGCTGTTTTTT. As protein: CASRGHRDRGLEELFF.

The chain links TRBV27 to TRBJ2-7; 7 bases line up with TRBD2. Germline trimming cut 5 bases from V and 0 bases from J; bases unmatched to any gene: 4. Germline V gene sequence: CDR1 MNHEY, CDR2 SMNVEV (reference sequence). The CDR3 runs 14 residues. The CDR3 reads CASSDRDYSYEQYF. Written as DNA, the CDR3 is TGTGCCAGCAGTGACCGGGACTACTCCTACGAGCAGTACTTC.

The V gene is TRBV27, the J gene TRBJ1-5; 7 bases line up with TRBD1. This CDR3 comprises 14 residues. The trim removed 6 bases at V and 6 bases at J, leaving 8 bases unmatched. CDR1 MNHEY and CDR2 SMNVEV come from the germline V gene (reference sequence). CDR3 nucleotide sequence: TGTGCCAGCAGCTTCAGGGGGTCAAGTCAGCCCCAGCATTTT. Amino acids: CASSFRGSSQPQHF.

This clone was found a few times. The chain recombines TRBV10-2 with TRBJ2-7, with D perhaps TRBD2 (6 bases). Germline V lookup: CDR1 WSHSY, CDR2 SAAADI. The CDR3 has 14 residues. The V end was cut by 8 bases, the J end by 2 bases, with 16 bases between. In nucleotides, the CDR3 is TGCGCCAGCGGAGGGAGGTGGGGGGCCTACGAGCAGTACTTC. Residues: CASGGRWGAYEQYF.

The rearrangement joins TRBV27 to TRBJ2-7; TRBD1 matches at 9 bases. Germline CDR1 MNHEY, CDR2 SMNVEV (reference sequence). The CDR3 loop spans 15 amino acids. The ends lost 6 bases at V and 6 bases at J; junction bases unmatched: 12. This CDR3 is CASSPSGTGYREQYF. CDR3 DNA: TGTGCCAGCAGCCCATCCGGGACAGGGTATCGCGAGCAGTACTTC.

This rearrangement joins TRBV18 to TRBJ2-7, with a weak D call TRBD1 (6 bases). Germline V gene sequence: CDR1 KGHSH, CDR2 LQKENI. The V and J ends lost 6 bases and 1 base respectively, with 16 bases between them. This CDR3 spans 15 amino acids. CDR3 nucleotides: TGTGCCAGCTCGGGTAACAGGGACGGGTCCTACGAGCAGTACTTC. Amino acids: CASSGNRDGSYEQYF.

The rearrangement links TRBV11-2 to TRBJ2-7, with D possibly being TRBD1 (5 bases). Germline V gene sequence: CDR1 SGHAT, CDR2 FQNNGV. The CDR3 spans 13 residues. V dropped 1 base and J dropped 5 bases, with 9 bases sitting between them. Here the CDR3 reads CASSLVREHEQYF. DNA for the CDR3: TGTGCCAGCAGCTTAGTCAGGGAACACGAGCAGTACTTC.

The V call is TRBV29-1, the J call TRBJ1-2; no clear D gene. There are 13 residues in the CDR3. Germline V gene data show CDR1 as SQVTM and CDR2 as ANQGSEA. Between the trimmed V and J ends, which lost 5 bases and 4 bases, there was a span of 14 bases. The CDR3 bases are TGCAGCGTTCCGACAAGAGCCCCCTATGGCTACACCTTC. Amino acids: CSVPTRAPYGYTF.